The clone carrying this T cell receptor beta chain was seen many times. Its antigen is not known. Amplified regions were TCR beta CDR3 sequences from RNA transcripts. With the HTBI primer set, the TCR CDR3 went through a first round of RT-PCR. Using its own MiXCR run on the multiplex PCR reads, TCRdb lists one record per CDR3 protein. The sample contains hundreds of thousands of distinct CDR3 sequences, 14% of which appear only once. The hyperthyroidism patients had all been newly diagnosed, and their disease duration was under 2 months. Their ages ranged from 18 to 65 years. From more than 9.5 ml of fresh peripheral blood, PBMCs were isolated. This CDR3 contains 14 residues. With V trimmed by 4 bases and J by 5 bases, 1 base remained unmatched. Germline V gene sequence: CDR1 SGHDT, CDR2 YYEEEE. This sample is part of a study of T cells in Graves' hyperthyroidism and ophthalmopathy. About the study: Pretreatment peripheral blood was obtained at initial diagnosis.

General observations from the study: Blood samples included most of the expanded thyroid clonotypes exceeding 0.001.

The chain couples TRBV5-6 to TRBJ1-6; TRBD1 aligns across 9 bases. The specimen sequenced was blood. The clonotype comes from a woman in her twenties or thirties with Graves' hyperthyroidism. CDR3 sequence (DNA): TGTGCCAGCAGCCGGGACAGGGATAATTCACCCCTCCACTTT. Encoded protein: CASSRDRDNSPLHF.